Presented here are 3 T cell receptor beta chains from one specimen sequenced in a study of cytomegalovirus exposure and HLA in healthy donors. 60 Vbeta and 13 Jbeta primers were used in PCR. The data were produced by immunoSEQ multiplex PCR, yet TCRdb's version contains in-frame clones alone and is incomplete. Seen here are some 120,000 clones, 79% observed once, and the top ten hold about 2%. The sample taken for sequencing was PBMCs. These receptors were taken from a man aged 18 to 30 in good health and CMV-seronegative.

This chain joins TRBV11-3 and TRBJ2-1; D ambiguous. Trimming shortened V by 6 bases and J by 10 bases, and 10 bases separated the two germline ends. Germline assignment: CDR1 SGHNT and CDR2 YENEEA. The CDR3 spans 11 residues. CDR3 nucleotides: TGTGCCAGCAGTAACCGAGTCGAGCAGTTCTTC. Its translation is CASSNRVEQFF. The whole variable domain, remainder taken from reference TRBV11-3 and TRBJ2-1, is EAGVVQSPRYKIIEKKQPVAFWCNPISGHNTLYWYLQNLGQGPELLIRYENEEAVDDSQLPKDRFSAERLKGVDSTLKIQPAELGDSAVYLCASSNRVEQFFGPGTRLTVL.

CDR3 nucleotides: TGTGCCAGCAGCCCCCAAGGGGGTCAGCCCCAGCATTTT. Translating gives CASSPQGGQPQHF. V gene TRBV7-3 combines with J gene TRBJ1-5, with D possibly TRBD1 on 6 matching bases. V was pared by 5 bases and J by 6 bases, with 11 bases between. CDR1 and CDR2 from the germline V gene are SGHTA and FQGTGA. The CDR3 is made up of 13 amino acids.

V is TRBV28 and J is TRBJ2-7; the D gene is possibly TRBD1 (5 bases). The CDR3 is 17 residues long. Germline V CDR1 and CDR2: MDHEN, SYDVKM. V was pared by 5 bases and J by 2 bases, with 22 bases between. Here the CDR3 reads CASSPPPYRSGTYEQYF. The CDR3, as DNA: TGTGCCAGCAGTCCCCCCCCTTACAGGTCAGGGACCTACGAGCAGTACTTC.